A single T cell receptor (beta chain) is shown here with its context. The table lists this clonotype with a few counts. The target of this receptor is not known. It has no much larger one-base neighbor in the sample; base qualities were not kept. The record originates from a study of T cell repertoires in cytomegalovirus infection (dated by TCRdb to the late 2010s). Turning to the overall study: Peptide stimulations targeted recently identified HLA-C-restricted CMV epitopes, whose presentation resists viral immunomodulation, together with well-studied HLA-B-restricted epitopes. The HLA type of each donor mattered for the analysis, because public TCR beta signatures pointed to carriage of CMV infection along with the matching HLA type. The paper's findings and limits, for the study overall: Carriers of CMV infection plus the relevant HLA type were discriminated by the cumulative frequency of public TCR beta family members in the study cohort and in an independent 352-donor cohort. The ex vivo response was dominated by HLA-C-restricted CMV-specific TCR beta clonotypes, and the single most frequent clonotype in two of eight donors was supplied by these HLA-C-restricted clonotypes.

The CDR3 sequence holds 15 residues, the cysteine and phenylalanine included. The entry retains the CDR3 DNA only, 45 bases that are in frame from base 1. Trimming removed 3 bases from V and 1 base from J, leaving 9 bases between the germline ends. CDR1 and CDR2 (MNHNS, SASEGT) derive from the germline V gene. This specimen's treatment or condition label, interpreted: in vitro stimulation with specific CMV peptide epitopes to enrich CMV-specific T cells. The instrument given in TCRdb is Illumina HiSeq 1500. TCRdb reprocessed the public reads (quality trimming at Q25 with fastp, clone calling with MiXCR) and kept in-frame beta chains. Rows with a matching CDR3 protein are joined into one entry that keeps the most common DNA and genes. This sample gives roughly 180,000 distinct CDR3 sequences in total; about 22% of them show up just once. The ten largest make up roughly 25% of the sample.

The TCR was taken from a human donor in good health (CMV status not recorded). Some clones in this sample may be carry-over from other donors' samples. The sequence is built from TRBV6-1 and TRBJ1-4; no D gene can be assigned with confidence. This specimen was CD8+ T cells from cultured PBMCs, taken from culture after CMV antigen stimulation. Here is the DNA: TGTGCCAGCAGTGATGAACCCGAAACTAATGAAAAACTGTTTTTT. This codes for CASSDEPETNEKLFF.